This paragraph reports one T cell receptor beta chain. What it binds is unknown. Time point described: blood 2 weeks post-SBRT. Treatment denoted: 15 Gy SBRT to primary tumor, nephrectomy 4 weeks later. Radiation-treated patients gave blood at baseline, week 2 and week 4. Produced via immunoSEQ multiplex PCR; TCRdb's table is partial and in-frame only. The sample lists 150,000 or so clones, 87% occurring once. This CDR3 has 15 residues. Germline CDR1 and CDR2: LNHDA and SQIVND (reference sequence). J gave up 5 bases and V 6 bases, and 9 bases lay outside the gene matches. The data derive from a study of radiation and T cells in renal cell carcinoma. Overall study: Nephrectomy followed 15 Gy stereotactic body radiation by 4 weeks.

General study results and limits: In blood, top tumor clones expanded by 2 weeks, shrinking by 4.

The sample in question was blood, obtained from a patient whose treatment included radiotherapy and nephrectomy. The receptor was derived from a woman aged 50 to 65 with renal cell carcinoma. The chain recombines TRBV19 with TRBJ2-1; 8 bases align to TRBD1. The CDR3 DNA is TGTGCCAGTAGGGGGGACAGGATCTACGACAATGAGCAGTTCTTC. Encoded protein: CASRGDRIYDNEQFF. Together with reference TRBV19 and TRBJ2-1, the CDR3 gives the full variable domain: DGGITQSPKYLFRKEGQNVTLSCEQNLNHDAMYWYRQDPGQGLRLIYYSQIVNDFQKGDIAEGYSVSREKKESFPLTVTSAQKNPTAFYLCASRGDRIYDNEQFFGPGTRLTVL.